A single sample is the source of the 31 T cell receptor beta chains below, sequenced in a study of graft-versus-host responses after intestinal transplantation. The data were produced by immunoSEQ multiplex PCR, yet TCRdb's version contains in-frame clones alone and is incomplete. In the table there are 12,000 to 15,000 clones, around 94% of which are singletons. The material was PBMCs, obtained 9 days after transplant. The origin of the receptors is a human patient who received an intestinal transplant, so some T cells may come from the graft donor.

The CDR3 DNA reads as TGTGCCAGCAGCCTAGGACAGGGATTCGGCAATCAGCCCCAGCATTTT. Translation gives CASSLGQGFGNQPQHF. The rearrangement joins TRBV14 to TRBJ1-5; TRBD1 agrees at 8 bases. The CDR3 has 16 amino acids. Per the germline V gene, CDR1 is SGHDN and CDR2 is FVKESK. V shed 4 bases, J shed 2 bases, and the junction held 7 bases outside the gene matches.

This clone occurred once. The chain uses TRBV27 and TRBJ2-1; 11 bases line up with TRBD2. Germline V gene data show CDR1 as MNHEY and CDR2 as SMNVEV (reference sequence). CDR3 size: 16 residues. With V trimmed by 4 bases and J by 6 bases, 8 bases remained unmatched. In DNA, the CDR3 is TGTGCCAGCAGTTCATCCGGGACTAGCGGAGGCAATGAGCAGTTCTTC. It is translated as CASSSSGTSGGNEQFF.

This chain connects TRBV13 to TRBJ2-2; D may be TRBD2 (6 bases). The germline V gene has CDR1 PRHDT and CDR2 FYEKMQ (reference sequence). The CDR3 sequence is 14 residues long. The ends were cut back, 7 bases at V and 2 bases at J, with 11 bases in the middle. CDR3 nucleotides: TGTGCCAGCACCCCGGGACTTAACACCGGGGAGCTGTTTTTT. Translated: CASTPGLNTGELFF.

The CDR3 loop reads CASLSGKGNEQFF. In DNA form, the CDR3 reads TGTGCCAGTCTTAGCGGGAAGGGCAATGAGCAGTTCTTC. The chain employs TRBV2 and TRBJ2-1; 8 bases agree with TRBD2. Germline values: CDR1 SNHLY, CDR2 FYNNEI. The CDR3 runs 13 residues. V lost 9 bases to trimming and J lost 6 bases; unmatched junction nucleotides: 7.

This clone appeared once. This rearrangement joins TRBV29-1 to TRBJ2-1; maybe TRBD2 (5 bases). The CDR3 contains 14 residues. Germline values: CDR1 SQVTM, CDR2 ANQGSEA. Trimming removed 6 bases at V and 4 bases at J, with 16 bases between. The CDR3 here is CSVDSGGLYNEQFF. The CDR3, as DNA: TGCAGCGTCGACTCAGGAGGACTGTACAATGAGCAGTTCTTC.

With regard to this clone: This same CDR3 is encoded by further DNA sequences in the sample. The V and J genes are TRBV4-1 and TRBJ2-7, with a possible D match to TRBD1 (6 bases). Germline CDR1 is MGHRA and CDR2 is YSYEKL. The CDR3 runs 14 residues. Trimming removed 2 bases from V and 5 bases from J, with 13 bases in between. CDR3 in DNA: TGCGCCAGCAGCCAAAACAGGGACCCCCACGAGCAGTACTTC. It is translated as CASSQNRDPHEQYF.

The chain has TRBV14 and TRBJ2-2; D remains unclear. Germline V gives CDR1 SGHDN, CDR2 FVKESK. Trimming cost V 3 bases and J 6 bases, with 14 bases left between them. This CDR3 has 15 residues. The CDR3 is CASSQGRGLAGELFF. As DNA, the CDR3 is TGTGCCAGCAGCCAGGGTCGCGGTCTCGCCGGGGAGCTGTTTTTT.

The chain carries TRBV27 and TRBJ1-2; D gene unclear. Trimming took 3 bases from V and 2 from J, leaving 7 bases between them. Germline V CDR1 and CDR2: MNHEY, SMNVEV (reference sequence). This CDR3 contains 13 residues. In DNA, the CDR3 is TGTGCCAGCAGTTTGGGCCTAAACTATGGCTACACCTTC. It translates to CASSLGLNYGYTF.

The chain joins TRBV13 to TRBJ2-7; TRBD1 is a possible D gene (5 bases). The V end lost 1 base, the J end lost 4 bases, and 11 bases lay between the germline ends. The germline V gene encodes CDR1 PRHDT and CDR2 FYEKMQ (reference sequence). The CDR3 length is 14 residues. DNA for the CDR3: TGTGCCAGCAGCTTAGTAGGACATCCATACGAGCAGTACTTC. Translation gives CASSLVGHPYEQYF.

The CDR3 bases are TGTGCCAGTAGTATGGACGGGAGCTCCTACAATGAGCAGTTCTTC. This encodes CASSMDGSSYNEQFF. This chain uses TRBV19 with TRBJ2-1; D is perhaps TRBD2 (6 bases). Trimming shortened V by 3 bases and J by 0 bases, and 9 bases separated the two germline ends. The CDR3 contains 15 residues. Germline CDR1 LNHDA, CDR2 SQIVND (reference sequence).

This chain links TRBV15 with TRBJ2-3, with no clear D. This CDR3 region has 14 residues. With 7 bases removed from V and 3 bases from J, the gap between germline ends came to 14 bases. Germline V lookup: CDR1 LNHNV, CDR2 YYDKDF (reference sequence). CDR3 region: CATTAGFFTDTQYF. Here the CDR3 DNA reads TGTGCCACCACTGCCGGGTTCTTTACAGATACGCAGTATTTT.

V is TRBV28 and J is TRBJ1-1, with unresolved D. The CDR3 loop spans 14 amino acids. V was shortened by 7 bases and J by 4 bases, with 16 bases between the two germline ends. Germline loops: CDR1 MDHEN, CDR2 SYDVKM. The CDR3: CASTSAREGTEAFF. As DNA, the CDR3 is TGTGCCAGCACCTCGGCGAGGGAGGGCACTGAAGCTTTCTTT.

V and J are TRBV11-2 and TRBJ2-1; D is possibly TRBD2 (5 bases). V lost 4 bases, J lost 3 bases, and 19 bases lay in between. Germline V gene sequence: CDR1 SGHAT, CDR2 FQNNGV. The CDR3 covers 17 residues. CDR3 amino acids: CASSSAAGPRNYNEQFF. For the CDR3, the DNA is TGTGCCAGCAGCTCAGCGGCCGGGCCAAGAAACTACAATGAGCAGTTCTTC.

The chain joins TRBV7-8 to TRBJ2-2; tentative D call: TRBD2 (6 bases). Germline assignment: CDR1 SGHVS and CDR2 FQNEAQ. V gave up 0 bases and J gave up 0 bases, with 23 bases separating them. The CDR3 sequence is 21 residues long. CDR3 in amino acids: CASSLAVDLIADTANTGELFF. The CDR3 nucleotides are TGTGCCAGCAGCTTAGCGGTAGACCTCATAGCGGATACAGCGAACACCGGGGAGCTGTTTTTT.

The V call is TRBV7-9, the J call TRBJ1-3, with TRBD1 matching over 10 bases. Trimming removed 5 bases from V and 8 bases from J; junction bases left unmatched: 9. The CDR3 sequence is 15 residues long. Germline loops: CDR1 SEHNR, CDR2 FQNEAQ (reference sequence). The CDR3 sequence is CASSNRDRGGDTIYF. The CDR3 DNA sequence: TGTGCCAGCAGCAACCGGGACAGGGGTGGTGACACCATATATTTT. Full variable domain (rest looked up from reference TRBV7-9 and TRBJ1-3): DTGVSQNPRHKITKRGQNVTFRCDPISEHNRLYWYRQTLGQGPEFLTYFQNEAQLEKSRLLSDRFSAERPKGSFSTLEIQRTEQGDSAMYLCASSNRDRGGDTIYFGEGSWLTVV.

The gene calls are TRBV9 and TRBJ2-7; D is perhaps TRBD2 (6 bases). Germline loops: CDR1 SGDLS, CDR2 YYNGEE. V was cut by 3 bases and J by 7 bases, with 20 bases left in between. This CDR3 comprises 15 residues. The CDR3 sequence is CASSAGSGPEGEQYF. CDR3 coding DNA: TGTGCCAGCAGCGCTGGATCGGGGCCGGAGGGGGAGCAGTACTTC.

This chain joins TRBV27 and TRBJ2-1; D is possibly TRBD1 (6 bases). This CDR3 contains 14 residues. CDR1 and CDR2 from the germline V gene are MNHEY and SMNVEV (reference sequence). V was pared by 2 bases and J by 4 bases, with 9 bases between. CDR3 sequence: CASSLGTTYNEQFF. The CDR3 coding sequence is TGTGCCAGCAGTTTAGGGACAACTTACAATGAGCAGTTCTTC.

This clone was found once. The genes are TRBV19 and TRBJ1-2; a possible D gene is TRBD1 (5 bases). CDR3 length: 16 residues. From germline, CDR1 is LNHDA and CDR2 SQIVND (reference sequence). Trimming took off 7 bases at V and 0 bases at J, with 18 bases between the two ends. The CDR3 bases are TGTGCCAGTAAGGCCCACCGGGACGCATCTAACTATGGCTACACCTTC. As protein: CASKAHRDASNYGYTF. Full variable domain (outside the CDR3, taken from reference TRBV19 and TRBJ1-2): DGGITQSPKYLFRKEGQNVTLSCEQNLNHDAMYWYRQDPGQGLRLIYYSQIVNDFQKGDIAEGYSVSREKKESFPLTVTSAQKNPTAFYLCASKAHRDASNYGYTFGSGTRLTVV.

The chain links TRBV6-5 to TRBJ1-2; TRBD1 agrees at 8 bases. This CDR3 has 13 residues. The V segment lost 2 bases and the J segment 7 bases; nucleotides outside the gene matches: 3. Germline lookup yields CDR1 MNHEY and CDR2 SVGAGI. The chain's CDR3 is CASSYIGTGGYTF. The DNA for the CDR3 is TGTGCCAGCAGTTACATCGGGACAGGTGGCTACACCTTC.

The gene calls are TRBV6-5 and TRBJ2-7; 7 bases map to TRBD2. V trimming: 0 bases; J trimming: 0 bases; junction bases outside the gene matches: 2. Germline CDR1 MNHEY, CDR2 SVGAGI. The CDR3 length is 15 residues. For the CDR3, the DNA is TGTGCCAGCAGTTACTCGGGCGGGAGCTCCTACGAGCAGTACTTC. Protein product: CASSYSGGSSYEQYF.

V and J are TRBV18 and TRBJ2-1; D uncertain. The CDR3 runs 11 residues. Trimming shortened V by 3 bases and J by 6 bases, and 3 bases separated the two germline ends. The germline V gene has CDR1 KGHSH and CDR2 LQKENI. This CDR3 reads CASSPSNEQFF. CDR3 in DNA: TGTGCCAGCTCACCCTCCAATGAGCAGTTCTTC.

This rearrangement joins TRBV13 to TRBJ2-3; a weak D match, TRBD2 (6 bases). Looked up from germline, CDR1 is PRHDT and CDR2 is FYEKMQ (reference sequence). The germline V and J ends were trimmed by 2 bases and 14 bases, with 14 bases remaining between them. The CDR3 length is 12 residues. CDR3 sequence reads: CASSLIRGGGYF. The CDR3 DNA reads TGTGCCAGCAGCTTAATCCGGGGAGGCGGGTATTTT.

The CDR3 DNA follows: TGTGCCAGCAGTTTATCAGGGGCCGGGGAGCTGTTTTTT. This sequence encodes CASSLSGAGELFF. The V call is TRBV27, the J call TRBJ2-2; maybe TRBD1 (5 bases). The CDR3 runs to 13 residues. The V gene's germline CDR1 is MNHEY and CDR2 SMNVEV (reference sequence). The ends were cut back, 0 bases at V and 6 bases at J, with 5 bases in the middle.

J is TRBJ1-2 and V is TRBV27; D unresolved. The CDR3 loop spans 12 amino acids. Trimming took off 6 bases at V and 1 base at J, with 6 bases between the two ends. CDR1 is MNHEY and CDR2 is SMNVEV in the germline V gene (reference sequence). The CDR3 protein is CASRKDNYGYTF. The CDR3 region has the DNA TGTGCCAGCAGGAAAGATAACTATGGCTACACCTTC.

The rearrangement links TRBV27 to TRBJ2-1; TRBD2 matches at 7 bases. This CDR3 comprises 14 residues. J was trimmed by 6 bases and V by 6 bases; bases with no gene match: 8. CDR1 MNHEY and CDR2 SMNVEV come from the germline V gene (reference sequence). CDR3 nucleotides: TGTGCCAGCAGGGTAAGGGGCGGGGGCAATGAGCAGTTCTTC. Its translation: CASRVRGGGNEQFF.

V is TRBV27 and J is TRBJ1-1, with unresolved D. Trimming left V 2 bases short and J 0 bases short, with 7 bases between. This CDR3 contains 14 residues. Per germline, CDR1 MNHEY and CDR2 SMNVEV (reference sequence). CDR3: CASSLGRLNTEAFF. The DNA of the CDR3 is TGTGCCAGCAGTTTAGGGCGGCTGAACACTGAAGCTTTCTTT.

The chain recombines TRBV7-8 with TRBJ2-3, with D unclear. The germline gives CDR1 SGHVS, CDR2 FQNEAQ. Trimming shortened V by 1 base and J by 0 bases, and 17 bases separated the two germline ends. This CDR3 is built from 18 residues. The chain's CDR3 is CASSLGPVGRSSTDTQYF. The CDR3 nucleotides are TGTGCCAGCAGCTTAGGCCCCGTCGGTCGTTCTAGCACAGATACGCAGTATTTT.

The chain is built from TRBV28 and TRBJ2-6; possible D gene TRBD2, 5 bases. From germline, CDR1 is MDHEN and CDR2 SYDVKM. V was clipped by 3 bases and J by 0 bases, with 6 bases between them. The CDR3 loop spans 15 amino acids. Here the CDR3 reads CASSFSVSGANVLTF. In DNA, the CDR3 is TGTGCCAGCAGTTTTAGCGTCTCTGGGGCCAACGTCCTGACTTTC.

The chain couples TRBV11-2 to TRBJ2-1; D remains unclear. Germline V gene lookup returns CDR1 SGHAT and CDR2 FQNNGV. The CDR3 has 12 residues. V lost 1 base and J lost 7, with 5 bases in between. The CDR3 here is CASSLVMNEQFF. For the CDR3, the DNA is TGTGCCAGCAGCTTAGTAATGAATGAGCAGTTCTTC.

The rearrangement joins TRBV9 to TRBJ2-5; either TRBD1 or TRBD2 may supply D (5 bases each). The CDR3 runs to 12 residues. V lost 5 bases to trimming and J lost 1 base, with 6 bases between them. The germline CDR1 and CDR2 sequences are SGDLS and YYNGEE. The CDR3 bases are TGTGCCAGCAGTGGGACCCAAGAGACCCAGTACTTC. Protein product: CASSGTQETQYF.

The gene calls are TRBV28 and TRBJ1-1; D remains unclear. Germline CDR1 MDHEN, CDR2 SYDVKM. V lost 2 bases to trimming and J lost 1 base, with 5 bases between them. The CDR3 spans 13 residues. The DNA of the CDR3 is TGTGCCAGCAGTTTAAAAGGGAACACTGAAGCTTTCTTT. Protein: CASSLKGNTEAFF.